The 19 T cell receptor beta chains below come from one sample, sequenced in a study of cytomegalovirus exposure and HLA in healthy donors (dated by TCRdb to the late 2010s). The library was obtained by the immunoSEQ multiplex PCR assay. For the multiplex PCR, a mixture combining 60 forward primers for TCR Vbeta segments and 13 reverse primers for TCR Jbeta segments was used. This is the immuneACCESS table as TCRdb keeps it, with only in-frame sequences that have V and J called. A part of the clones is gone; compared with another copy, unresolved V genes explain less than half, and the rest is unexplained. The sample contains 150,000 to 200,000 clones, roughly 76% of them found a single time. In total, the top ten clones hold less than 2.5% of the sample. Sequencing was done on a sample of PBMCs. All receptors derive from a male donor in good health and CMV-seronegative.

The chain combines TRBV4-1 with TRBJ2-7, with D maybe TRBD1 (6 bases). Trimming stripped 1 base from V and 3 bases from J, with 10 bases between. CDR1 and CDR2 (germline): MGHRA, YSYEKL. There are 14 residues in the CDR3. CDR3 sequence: CASSQVRGGYEQYF. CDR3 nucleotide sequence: TGCGCCAGCAGCCAAGTCAGAGGGGGCTACGAGCAGTACTTC.

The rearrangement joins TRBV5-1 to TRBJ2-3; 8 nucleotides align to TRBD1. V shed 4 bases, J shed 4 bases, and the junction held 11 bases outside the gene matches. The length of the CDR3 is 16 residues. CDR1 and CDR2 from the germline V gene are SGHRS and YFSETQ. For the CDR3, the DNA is TGCGCCAGCAGCCCTATCCCAGGGGGCCGCGCAGATACGCAGTATTTT. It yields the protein CASSPIPGGRADTQYF.

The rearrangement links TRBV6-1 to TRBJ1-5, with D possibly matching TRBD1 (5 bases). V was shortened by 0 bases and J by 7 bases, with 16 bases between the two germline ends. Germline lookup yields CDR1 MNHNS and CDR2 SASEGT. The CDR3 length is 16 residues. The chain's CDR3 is CASSEALGQGHQPQHF. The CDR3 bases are TGTGCCAGCAGTGAAGCGCTTGGGCAGGGTCACCAGCCCCAGCATTTT.

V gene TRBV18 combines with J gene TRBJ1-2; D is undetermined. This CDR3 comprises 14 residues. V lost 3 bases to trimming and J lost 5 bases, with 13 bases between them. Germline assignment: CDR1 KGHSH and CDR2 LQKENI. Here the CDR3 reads CASSPGGEGYGYTF. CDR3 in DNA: TGTGCCAGCTCACCCGGCGGGGAGGGTTATGGCTACACCTTC.

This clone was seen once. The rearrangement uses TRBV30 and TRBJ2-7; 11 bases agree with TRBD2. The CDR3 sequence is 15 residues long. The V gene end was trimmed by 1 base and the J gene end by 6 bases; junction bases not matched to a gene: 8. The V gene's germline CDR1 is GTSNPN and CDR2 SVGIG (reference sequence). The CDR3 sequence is CAWSASGGFWSEQYF. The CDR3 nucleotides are TGTGCCTGGAGTGCTAGCGGGGGGTTTTGGAGCGAGCAGTACTTC.

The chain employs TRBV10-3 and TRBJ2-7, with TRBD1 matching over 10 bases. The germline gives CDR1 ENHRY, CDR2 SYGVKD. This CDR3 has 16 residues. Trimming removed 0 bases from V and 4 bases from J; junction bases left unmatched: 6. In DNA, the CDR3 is TGTGCCATCAGTGAGTCGACTCTGGGACAGGGGTACGAGCAGTACTTC. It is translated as CAISESTLGQGYEQYF.

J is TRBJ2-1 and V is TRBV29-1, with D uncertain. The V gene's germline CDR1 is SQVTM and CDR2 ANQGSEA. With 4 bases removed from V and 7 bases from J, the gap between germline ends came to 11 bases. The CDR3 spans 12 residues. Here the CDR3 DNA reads TGCAGCGTTGTAGCCCGAAGGAATGAGCAGTTCTTC. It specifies CSVVARRNEQFF.

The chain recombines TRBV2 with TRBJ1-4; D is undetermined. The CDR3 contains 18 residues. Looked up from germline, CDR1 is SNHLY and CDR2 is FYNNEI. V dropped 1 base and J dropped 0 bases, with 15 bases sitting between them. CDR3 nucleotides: TGTGCCAGCAGTGAAGACAGAATAAATTTTGCAACTAATGAAAAACTGTTTTTT. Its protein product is CASSEDRINFATNEKLFF.

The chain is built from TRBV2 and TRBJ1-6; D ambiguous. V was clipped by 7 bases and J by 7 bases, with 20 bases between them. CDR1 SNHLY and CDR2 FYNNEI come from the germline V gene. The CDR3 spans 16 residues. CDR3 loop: CASTWNGVIENSPLHF. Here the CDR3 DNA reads TGTGCCAGCACCTGGAACGGGGTTATAGAAAATTCACCCCTCCACTTT.

The CDR3 region has the DNA TGTGCCAGCAGTTGGTTACAGGCCACCTACGAGCAGTACTTC. This sequence encodes CASSWLQATYEQYF. The chain is built from TRBV2 and TRBJ2-7, with a weak D call TRBD1 (5 bases). Germline V gene data show CDR1 as SNHLY and CDR2 as FYNNEI. V gave up 5 bases and J gave up 2 bases, with 13 bases separating them. The CDR3 extends over 14 amino acids. The full variable domain, completed using reference TRBV2 and TRBJ2-7, is EPEVTQTPSHQVTQMGQEVILRCVPISNHLYFYWYRQILGQKVEFLVSFYNNEISEKSEIFDDQFSVERPDGSNFTLKIRSTKLEDSAMYFCASSWLQATYEQYFGPGTRLTVT.

CDR3 coding DNA: TGTGCCAGCAGCGTAGACAGCCGGGGCACCGGGGAGCTGTTTTTT. Translation gives CASSVDSRGTGELFF. The chain recombines TRBV9 with TRBJ2-2; D possibly corresponds to TRBD2 (5 bases). Trimming left V 0 bases short and J 4 bases short, with 10 bases between. The CDR3 is made up of 15 amino acids. Germline V gene sequence: CDR1 SGDLS, CDR2 YYNGEE. Combining the CDR3 with reference TRBV9 and TRBJ2-2 gives the whole variable domain DSGVTQTPKHLITATGQRVTLRCSPRSGDLSVYWYQQSLDQGLQFLIQYYNGEERAKGNILERFSAQQFPDLHSELNLSSLELGDSALYFCASSVDSRGTGELFFGEGSRLTVL.

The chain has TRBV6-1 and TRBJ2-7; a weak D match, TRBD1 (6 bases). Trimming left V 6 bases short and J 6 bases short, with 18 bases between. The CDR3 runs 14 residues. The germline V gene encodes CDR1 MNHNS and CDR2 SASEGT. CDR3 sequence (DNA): TGTGCCAGCAGCCACGTTGGGGGCCCCCTCGAGCAGTACTTC. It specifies CASSHVGGPLEQYF.

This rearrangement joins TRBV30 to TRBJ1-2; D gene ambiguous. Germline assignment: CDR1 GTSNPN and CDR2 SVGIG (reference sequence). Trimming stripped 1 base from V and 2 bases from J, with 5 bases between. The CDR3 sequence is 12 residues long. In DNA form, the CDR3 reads TGTGCCTGGAGTGCAGAAAACTATGGCTACACCTTC. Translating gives CAWSAENYGYTF.

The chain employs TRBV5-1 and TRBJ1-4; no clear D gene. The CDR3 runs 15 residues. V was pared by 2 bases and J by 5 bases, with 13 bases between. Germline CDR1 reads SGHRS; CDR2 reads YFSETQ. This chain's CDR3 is CASSLVDSHNEKLFF. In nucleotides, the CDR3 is TGCGCCAGCAGCTTAGTAGATAGCCACAATGAAAAACTGTTTTTT.

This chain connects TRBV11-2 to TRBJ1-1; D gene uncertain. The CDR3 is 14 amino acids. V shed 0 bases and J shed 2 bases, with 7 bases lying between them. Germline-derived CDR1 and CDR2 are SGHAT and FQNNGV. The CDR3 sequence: CASSLDSFNTEAFF. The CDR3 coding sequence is TGTGCCAGCAGCTTAGATTCATTCAACACTGAAGCTTTCTTT.

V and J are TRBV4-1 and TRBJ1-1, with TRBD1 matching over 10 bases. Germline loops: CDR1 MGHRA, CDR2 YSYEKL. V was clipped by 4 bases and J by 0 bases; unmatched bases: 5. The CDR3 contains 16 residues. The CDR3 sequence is CASSRGTGALNTEAFF. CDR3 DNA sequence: TGCGCCAGCAGCCGGGGGACAGGGGCCCTGAACACTGAAGCTTTCTTT.

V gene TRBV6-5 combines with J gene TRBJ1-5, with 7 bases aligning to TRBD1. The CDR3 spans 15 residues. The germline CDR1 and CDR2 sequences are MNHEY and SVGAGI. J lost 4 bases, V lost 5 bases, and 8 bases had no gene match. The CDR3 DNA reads TGTGCCAGCAGTCAGAGACAGGGATGGAATCAGCCCCAGCATTTT. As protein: CASSQRQGWNQPQHF.

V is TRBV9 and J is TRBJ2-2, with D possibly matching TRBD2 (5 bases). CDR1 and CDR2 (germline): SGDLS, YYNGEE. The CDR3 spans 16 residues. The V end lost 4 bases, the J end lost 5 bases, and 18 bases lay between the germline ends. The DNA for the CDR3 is TGTGCCAGCAGCCTTCGCCTAGGAGGAGGAACCGGGGAGCTGTTTTTT. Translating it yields CASSLRLGGGTGELFF.

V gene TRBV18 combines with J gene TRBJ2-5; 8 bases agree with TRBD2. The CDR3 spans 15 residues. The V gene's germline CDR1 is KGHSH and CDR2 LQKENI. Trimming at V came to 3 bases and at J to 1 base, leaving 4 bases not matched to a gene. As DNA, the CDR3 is TGTGCCAGCTCACCTCTGACTAGCGCCCAAGAGACCCAGTACTTC. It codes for CASSPLTSAQETQYF.